One and the same sample provided the 2 T cell receptor beta chains below, sequenced in a study of T-cell reconstitution after alpha-beta-depleted transplantation in children. Construction of the TCRbeta library involved unique molecular identifiers. MiXCR, run by TCRdb on the PCR reads, gives a single entry per CDR3 protein. The data show some 310,000 distinct CDR3 sequences, with 20% to 30% seen just once and approximately 11% held by the top ten. The sample here was PBMCs, mostly from graft donor cells, taken 180 days after TCRalphabeta/CD19-depleted stem cell transplant. The receptor source for this set is a male patient aged 10-17 years who had a stem cell transplant for acute lymphoblastic leukemia, so the T cells may come from the graft donor.

The J gene is TRBJ2-7, the V gene TRBV27; 9 nucleotides align to TRBD1. V lost 4 bases and J lost 3; bases outside the gene matches: 7. The germline V gene encodes CDR1 MNHEY and CDR2 SMNVEV (reference sequence). The CDR3 consists of 15 residues. CDR3 region: CASSWGQGAIYEQYF. The DNA for the CDR3 is TGTGCCAGCAGTTGGGGACAGGGCGCGATCTACGAGCAGTACTTC.

This clonotype was counted a few times. The chain combines TRBV29-1 with TRBJ1-5; D possibly corresponds to TRBD1 (6 bases). V was cut by 5 bases and J by 4 bases, with 21 bases left in between. Germline CDR1 SQVTM, CDR2 ANQGSEA. There are 16 residues in the CDR3. The CDR3 DNA follows: TGCAGCGTTTGCCTCCGGGGGGCGTATGGGAATCAGCCCCAGCATTTT. It yields the protein CSVCLRGAYGNQPQHF.